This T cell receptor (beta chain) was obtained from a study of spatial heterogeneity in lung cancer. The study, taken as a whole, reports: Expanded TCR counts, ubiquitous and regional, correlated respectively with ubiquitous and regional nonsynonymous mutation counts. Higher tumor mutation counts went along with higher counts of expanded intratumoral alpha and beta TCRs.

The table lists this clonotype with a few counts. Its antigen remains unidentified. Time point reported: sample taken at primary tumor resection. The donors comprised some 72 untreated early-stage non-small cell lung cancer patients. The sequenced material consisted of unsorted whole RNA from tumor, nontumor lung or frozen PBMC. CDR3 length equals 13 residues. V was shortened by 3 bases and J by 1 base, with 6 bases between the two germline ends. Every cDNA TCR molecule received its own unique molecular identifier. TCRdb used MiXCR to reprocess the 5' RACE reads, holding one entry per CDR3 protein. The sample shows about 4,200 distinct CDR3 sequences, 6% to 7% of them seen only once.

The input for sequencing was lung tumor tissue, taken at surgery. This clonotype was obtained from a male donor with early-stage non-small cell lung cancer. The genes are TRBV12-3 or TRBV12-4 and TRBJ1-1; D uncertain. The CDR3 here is CASSFRENTEAFF. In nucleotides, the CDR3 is TGTGCCAGCAGTTTTAGGGAGAACACTGAAGCTTTCTTT.